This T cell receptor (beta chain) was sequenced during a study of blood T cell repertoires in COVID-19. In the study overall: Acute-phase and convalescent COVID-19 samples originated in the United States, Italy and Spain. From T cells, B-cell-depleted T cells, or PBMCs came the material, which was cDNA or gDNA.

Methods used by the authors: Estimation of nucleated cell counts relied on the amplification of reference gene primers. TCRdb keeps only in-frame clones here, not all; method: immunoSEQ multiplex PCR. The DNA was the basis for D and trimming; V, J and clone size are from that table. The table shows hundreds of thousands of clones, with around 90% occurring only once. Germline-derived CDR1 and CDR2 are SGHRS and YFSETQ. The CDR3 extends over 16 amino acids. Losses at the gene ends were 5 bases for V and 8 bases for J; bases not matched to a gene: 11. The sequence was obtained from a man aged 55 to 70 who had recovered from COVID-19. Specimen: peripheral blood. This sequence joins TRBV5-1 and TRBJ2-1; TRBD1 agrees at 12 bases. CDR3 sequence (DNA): TGCGCCAGCAGGGCGTCCGGGACAGGGGGCTTGGATGAGCAGTTCTTC. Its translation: CASRASGTGGLDEQFF.